These T cell receptor beta chains were read from a single sample in a study of blood T cell repertoires in COVID-19. This table comes from immunoSEQ multiplex PCR, and its TCRdb copy is limited to in-frame clones, with some not included. The repertoire holds 200,000 or so clones, with roughly 80% as singletons. Sequencing used peripheral blood. These receptors originate from a woman aged 55-70 years who had recovered from COVID-19. Each CDR3 is given with its conserved first and last residue. A D gene is named only where the DNA matches it firmly. Clone size is given for some rows only: seen once, a few or many times, or a class if the clone is expanded.

J gene,D gene,clone size,V gene,CDR3 protein,CDR3 DNA
TRBJ2-3,TRBD2,NA,TRBV30,CAWSTSGGHTDTQYF,TGTGCCTGGAGTACTAGCGGGGGACACACAGATACGCAGTATTTT
TRBJ2-3,NA,NA,TRBV9,CASSVGAVETDTQYF,TGTGCCAGCAGCGTAGGAGCGGTAGAAACAGATACGCAGTATTTT
TRBJ2-5,NA,NA,TRBV5-6,CASSSGLTETQYF,TGTGCCAGCAGCTCGGGACTCACAGAGACCCAGTACTTC
TRBJ2-7,NA,NA,TRBV7-9,CASSLVGTYEQYF,TGTGCCAGCAGCCTCGTAGGGACTTACGAGCAGTACTTC
TRBJ1-1,NA,NA,TRBV14,CASSQTTRVMTEAFF,TGTGCCAGCAGCCAAACTACCAGGGTAATGACTGAAGCTTTCTTT
TRBJ2-7,NA,few,TRBV5-8,CASRSRRGSYEQYF,TGTGCCAGCCGATCTAGACGGGGTTCCTACGAGCAGTACTTC
TRBJ2-3,NA,NA,TRBV6-1,CASSENRVVDTQYF,TGTGCCAGCAGTGAAAATCGAGTAGTAGATACGCAGTATTTT
TRBJ2-7,NA,NA,TRBV9,CASSVGARDSSEQYF,TGTGCCAGCAGCGTAGGGGCTCGGGACTCGAGCGAGCAGTACTTC
TRBJ1-5,NA,few,TRBV4-1,CASSQDGEGGQPQHF,TGCGCCAGCAGCCAAGATGGGGAGGGTGGCCAGCCCCAGCATTTT
TRBJ2-5,TRBD2,NA,TRBV5-1,CASRLAGDPRETQYF,TGCGCCAGCCGATTAGCGGGGGACCCGAGAGAGACCCAGTACTTC
TRBJ1-3,NA,NA,TRBV11-2,CASSLVPLTGDTIYF,TGTGCCAGCAGCTTAGTGCCACTCACCGGGGACACCATATATTTT
TRBJ2-1,NA,NA,TRBV30,CAWSTAKEQFF,TGTGCCTGGAGCACCGCGAAAGAGCAGTTCTTC
TRBJ2-7,TRBD1,NA,TRBV4-3,CASSQVPEVWGQGVFSYEQYF,TGCGCCAGCAGCCAAGTTCCCGAGGTTTGGGGGCAGGGGGTTTTCTCCTACGAGCAGTACTTC
TRBJ2-2,TRBD1,NA,TRBV19,CASRATGSVGELFF,TGTGCCAGTAGGGCGACAGGGTCCGTGGGAGAGCTGTTTTTT
TRBJ1-2,NA,NA,TRBV24-1,CATSDHQGSGYTF,TGTGCCACCAGTGATCATCAGGGTAGTGGCTACACCTTC
TRBJ1-2,NA,NA,TRBV12-3/TRBV12-4,CASSSQGYGYTF,TGTGCCAGCAGTTCGCAGGGGTATGGCTACACCTTC
TRBJ2-3,NA,many,TRBV12-5,CASLPGETDTQYF,TGTGCTAGTCTACCCGGTGAAACAGATACGCAGTATTTT
TRBJ1-4,TRBD1,NA,TRBV5-1,CASSSLQGAREKLFF,TGCGCCAGCTCCTCTTTACAGGGGGCAAGAGAAAAACTGTTTTTT
TRBJ1-2,TRBD1,NA,TRBV10-3,CAISRGTGDMGYTF,TGTGCCATCAGCCGAGGGACAGGGGATATGGGCTACACCTTC
TRBJ2-3,TRBD2,NA,TRBV10-3,CAISATPSGGYTDTQYF,TGTGCCATCAGTGCGACCCCTAGCGGGGGATACACAGATACGCAGTATTTT